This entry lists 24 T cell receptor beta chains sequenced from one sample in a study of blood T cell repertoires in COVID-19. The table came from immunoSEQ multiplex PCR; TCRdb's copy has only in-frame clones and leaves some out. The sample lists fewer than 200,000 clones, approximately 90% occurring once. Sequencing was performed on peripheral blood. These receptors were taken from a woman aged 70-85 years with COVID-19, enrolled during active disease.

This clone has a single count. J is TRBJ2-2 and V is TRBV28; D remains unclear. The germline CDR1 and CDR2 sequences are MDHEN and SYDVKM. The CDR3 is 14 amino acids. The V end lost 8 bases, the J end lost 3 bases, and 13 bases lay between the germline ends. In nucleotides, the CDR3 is TGTGCCAGCCAACCACTCGCGGACACCGGGGAGCTGTTTTTT. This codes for CASQPLADTGELFF. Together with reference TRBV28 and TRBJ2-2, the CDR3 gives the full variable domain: DVKVTQSSRYLVKRTGEKVFLECVQDMDHENMFWYRQDPGLGLRLIYFSYDVKMKEKGDIPEGYSVSREKKERFSLILESASTNQTSMYLCASQPLADTGELFFGEGSRLTVL.

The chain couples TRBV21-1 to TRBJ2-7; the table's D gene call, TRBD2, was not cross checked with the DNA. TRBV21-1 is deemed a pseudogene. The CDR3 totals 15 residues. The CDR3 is CASSKVQSPADEQYF. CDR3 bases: TGTGCCAGCAGCAAAGTACAGTCCCCAGCGGACGAGCAGTACTTC.

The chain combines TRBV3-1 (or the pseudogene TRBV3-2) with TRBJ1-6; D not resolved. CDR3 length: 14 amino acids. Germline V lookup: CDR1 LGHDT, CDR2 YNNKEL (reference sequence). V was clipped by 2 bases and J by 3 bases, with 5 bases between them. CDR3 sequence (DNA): TGTGCCAGCAGCCAAAATCTCTATAATTCACCCCTCCACTTT. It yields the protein CASSQNLYNSPLHF.

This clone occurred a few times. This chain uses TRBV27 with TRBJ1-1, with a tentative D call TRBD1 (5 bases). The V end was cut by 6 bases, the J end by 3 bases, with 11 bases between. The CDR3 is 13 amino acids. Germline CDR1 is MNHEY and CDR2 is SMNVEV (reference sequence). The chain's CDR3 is CASRRAGDTEAFF. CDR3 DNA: TGTGCCAGCAGGCGTGCGGGGGACACTGAAGCTTTCTTT.

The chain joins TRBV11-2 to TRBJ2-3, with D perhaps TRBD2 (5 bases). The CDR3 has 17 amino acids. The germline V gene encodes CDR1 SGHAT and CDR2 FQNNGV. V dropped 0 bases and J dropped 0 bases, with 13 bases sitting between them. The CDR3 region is CASSLDFSRESTDTQYF. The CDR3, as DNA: TGTGCCAGCAGCTTAGATTTCAGCCGGGAAAGCACAGATACGCAGTATTTT.

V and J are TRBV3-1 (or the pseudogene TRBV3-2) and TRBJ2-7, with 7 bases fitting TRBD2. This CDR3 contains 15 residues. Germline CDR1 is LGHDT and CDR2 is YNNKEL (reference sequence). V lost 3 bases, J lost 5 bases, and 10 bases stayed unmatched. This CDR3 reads CASSHVAGAPHEQYF. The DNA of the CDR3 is TGTGCCAGCAGCCATGTTGCGGGAGCCCCTCACGAGCAGTACTTC.

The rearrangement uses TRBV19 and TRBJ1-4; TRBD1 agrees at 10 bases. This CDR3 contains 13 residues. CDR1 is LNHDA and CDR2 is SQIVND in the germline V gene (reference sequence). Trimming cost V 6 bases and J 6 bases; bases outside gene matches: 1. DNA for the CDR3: TGTGCCAGTAGGACAGGGGGCCATGAAAAACTGTTTTTT. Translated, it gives CASRTGGHEKLFF.

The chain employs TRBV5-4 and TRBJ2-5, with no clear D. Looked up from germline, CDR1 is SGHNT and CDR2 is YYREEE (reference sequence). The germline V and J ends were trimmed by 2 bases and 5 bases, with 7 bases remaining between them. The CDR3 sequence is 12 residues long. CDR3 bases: TGTGCCAGCAGCTTTGGAGAGGAGACCCAGTACTTC. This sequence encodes CASSFGEETQYF.

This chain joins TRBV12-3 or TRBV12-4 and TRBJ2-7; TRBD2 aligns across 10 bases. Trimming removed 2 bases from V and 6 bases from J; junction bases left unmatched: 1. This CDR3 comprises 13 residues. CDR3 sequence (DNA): TGTGCCAGCAGTTTATCTAGCGGGAGCGAGCAGTACTTC. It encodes CASSLSSGSEQYF.

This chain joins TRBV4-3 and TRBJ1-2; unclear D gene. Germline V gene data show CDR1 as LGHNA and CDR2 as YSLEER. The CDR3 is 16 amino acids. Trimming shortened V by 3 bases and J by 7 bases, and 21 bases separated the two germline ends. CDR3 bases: TGCGCCAGCAGCCAGGAGAATCGACGGTCTCTCGGTGGCTACACCTTC. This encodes CASSQENRRSLGGYTF.

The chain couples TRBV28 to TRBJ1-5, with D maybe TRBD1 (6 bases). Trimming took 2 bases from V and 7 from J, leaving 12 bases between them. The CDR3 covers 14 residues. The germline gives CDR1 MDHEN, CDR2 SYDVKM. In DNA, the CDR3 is TGTGCCAGCAGTTTAGGGACACACGGACAGCCCCAGCATTTT. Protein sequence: CASSLGTHGQPQHF.

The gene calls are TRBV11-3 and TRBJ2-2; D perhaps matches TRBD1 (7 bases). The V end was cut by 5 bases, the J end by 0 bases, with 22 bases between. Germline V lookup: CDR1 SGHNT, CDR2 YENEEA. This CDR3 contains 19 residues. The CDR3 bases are TGTGCCAGCAGCCCCGGTGGGGGGATTACAGGGGCGAACACCGGGGAGCTGTTTTTT. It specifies CASSPGGGITGANTGELFF.

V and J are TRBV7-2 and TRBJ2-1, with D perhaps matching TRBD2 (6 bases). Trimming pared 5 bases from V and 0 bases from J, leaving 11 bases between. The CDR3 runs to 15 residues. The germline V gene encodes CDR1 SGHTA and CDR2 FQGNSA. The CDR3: CASSLSGYSYNEQFF. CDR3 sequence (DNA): TGTGCCAGCAGCCTAAGCGGGTACTCCTACAATGAGCAGTTCTTC.

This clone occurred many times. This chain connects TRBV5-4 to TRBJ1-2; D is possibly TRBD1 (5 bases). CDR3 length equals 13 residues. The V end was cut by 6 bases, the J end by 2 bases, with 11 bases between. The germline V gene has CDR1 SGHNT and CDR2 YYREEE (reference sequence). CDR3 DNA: TGTGCCAGCAACCTGGGGGGGAACTATGGCTACACCTTC. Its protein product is CASNLGGNYGYTF.

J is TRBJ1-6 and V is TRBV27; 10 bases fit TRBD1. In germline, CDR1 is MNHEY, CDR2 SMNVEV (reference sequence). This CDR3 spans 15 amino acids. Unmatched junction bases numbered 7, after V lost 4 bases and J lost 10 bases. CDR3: CASSSPVDRGSPLHF. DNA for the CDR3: TGTGCCAGCAGTTCTCCGGTGGACAGGGGGTCACCCCTCCACTTT.

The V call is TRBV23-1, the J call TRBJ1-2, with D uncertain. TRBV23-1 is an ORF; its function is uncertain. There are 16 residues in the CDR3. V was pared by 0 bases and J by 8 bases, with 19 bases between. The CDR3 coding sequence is TGCGCCAGCAGTCAATCGGGTCCGGCGGAGCCTGAGGGCTACACCTTC. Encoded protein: CASSQSGPAEPEGYTF.

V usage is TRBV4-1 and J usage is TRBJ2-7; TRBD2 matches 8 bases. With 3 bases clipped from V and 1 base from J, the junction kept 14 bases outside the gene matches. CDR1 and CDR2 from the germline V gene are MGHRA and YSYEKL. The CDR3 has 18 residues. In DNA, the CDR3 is TGCGCCAGCAGCCAGGACGAAAATAGCGGGACGTATTCCTACGAGCAGTACTTC. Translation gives CASSQDENSGTYSYEQYF.

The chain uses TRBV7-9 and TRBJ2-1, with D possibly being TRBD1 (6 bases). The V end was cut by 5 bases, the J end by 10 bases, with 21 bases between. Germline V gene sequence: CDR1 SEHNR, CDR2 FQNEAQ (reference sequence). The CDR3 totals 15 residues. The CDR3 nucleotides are TGTGCCAGCAGCGATATTAGGGGGTCGGTAGAAGAGCAGTTCTTC. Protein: CASSDIRGSVEEQFF.

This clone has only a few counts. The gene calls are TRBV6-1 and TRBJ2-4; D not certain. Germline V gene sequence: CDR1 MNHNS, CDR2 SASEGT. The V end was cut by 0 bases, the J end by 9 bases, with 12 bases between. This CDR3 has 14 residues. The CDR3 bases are TGTGCCAGCAGTGAAGCGTACTTAAGAGGCATTCAGTACTTC. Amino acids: CASSEAYLRGIQYF.

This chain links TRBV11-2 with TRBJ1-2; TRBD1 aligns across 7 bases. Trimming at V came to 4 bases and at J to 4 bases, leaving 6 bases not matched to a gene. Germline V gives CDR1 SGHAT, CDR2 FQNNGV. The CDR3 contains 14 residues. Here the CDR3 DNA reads TGTGCCAGCAGCTCCCTGGGACAGAGCTATGGCTACACCTTC. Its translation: CASSSLGQSYGYTF. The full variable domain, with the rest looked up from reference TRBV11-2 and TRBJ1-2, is EAGVAQSPRYKIIEKRQSVAFWCNPISGHATLYWYQQILGQGPKLLIQFQNNGVVDDSQLPKDRFSAERLKGVDSTLKIQPAKLEDSAVYLCASSSLGQSYGYTFGSGTRLTVV.

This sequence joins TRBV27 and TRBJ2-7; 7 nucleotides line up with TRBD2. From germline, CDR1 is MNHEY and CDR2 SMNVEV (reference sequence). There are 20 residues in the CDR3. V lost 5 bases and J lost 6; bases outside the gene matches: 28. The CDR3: CASSLLQNRDYEGGGLEQYF. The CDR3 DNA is TGTGCCAGCAGTCTACTCCAGAACCGGGACTACGAGGGAGGAGGGCTCGAGCAGTACTTC.

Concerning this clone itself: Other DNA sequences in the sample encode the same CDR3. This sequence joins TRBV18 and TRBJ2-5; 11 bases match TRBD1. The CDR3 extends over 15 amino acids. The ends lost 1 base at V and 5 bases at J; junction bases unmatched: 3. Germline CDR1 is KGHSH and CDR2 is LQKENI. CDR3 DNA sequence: TGTGCCAGCTCACCACGGACAGGGGGCGGGGAGACCCAGTACTTC. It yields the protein CASSPRTGGGETQYF.

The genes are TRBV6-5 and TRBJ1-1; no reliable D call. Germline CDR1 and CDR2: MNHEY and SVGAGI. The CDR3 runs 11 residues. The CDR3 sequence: CASRRNTEAFF. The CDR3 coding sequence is TGTGCGTCCCGTCGGAACACTGAAGCTTTCTTT.

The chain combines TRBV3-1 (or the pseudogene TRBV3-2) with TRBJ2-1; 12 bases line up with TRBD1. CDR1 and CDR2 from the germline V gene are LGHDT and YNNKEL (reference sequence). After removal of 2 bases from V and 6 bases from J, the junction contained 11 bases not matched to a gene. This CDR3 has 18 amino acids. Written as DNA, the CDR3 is TGTGCCAGCAGCCAAAGGGTTACCGGGACAGGGGGCTTCAATGAGCAGTTCTTC. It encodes CASSQRVTGTGGFNEQFF.